The rows below give T cell receptor beta chains drawn from one sample of a study of blood T cell repertoires in COVID-19. TCRdb's copy holds only in-frame clones and misses some; the assay was immunoSEQ multiplex PCR. The sample lists 200,000 to 250,000 clones; around 83% were seen once. The sequenced sample consisted of peripheral blood. The receptors shown here come from a human donor in a cohort sampled during active COVID-19. The CDR3 runs from the conserved cysteine through the conserved F or W. D genes are given only for firm matches. Only some rows state a clone size, as once, few, many or a class for expanded clones.

CDR3nt,CDR3aa,v_gene,d_gene,j_gene,abundance
TGTGCCAGCAGCCAAACTAGCGGGAGGGCTTGGGGAACCTACGAGCAGTACTTC,CASSQTSGRAWGTYEQYF,TRBV5-6,TRBD2,TRBJ2-7,.
TGCGCCAGCAGTCAATCGGTCAGAACTGGAAACACCATATATTTT,CASSQSVRTGNTIYF,TRBV23-1,.,TRBJ1-3,.
TGTGCCAGCAGTTTGGTCCAGGATAATTCACCCCTCCACTTT,CASSLVQDNSPLHF,TRBV28,.,TRBJ1-6,.
TGTGCCAGCAGTTACTCGATCCGCTTGGGAGGGGCTTTCTTT,CASSYSIRLGGAFF,TRBV6-5,.,TRBJ1-1,.
TGTGCCAGTAAGGGGGTATATGAAGGCGATGAGCAGTTCTTC,CASKGVYEGDEQFF,TRBV6-5,.,TRBJ2-1,.
TGTGCCAGCACCGGACGCGCCGGGACTAGCGGGAGGCGGACGCAGTATTTT,CASTGRAGTSGRRTQYF,TRBV3-1/TRBV3-2,TRBD2,TRBJ2-3,.
TGTGCCAGCAGCTTGACGATAGCAGAAGAGACCCAGTACTTC,CASSLTIAEETQYF,TRBV5-6,.,TRBJ2-5,.
TGTGCCAGCAGGGCAGGAGGGTCCCCAGATACGCAGTATTTT,CASRAGGSPDTQYF,TRBV5-4,.,TRBJ2-3,.
TGTGCCAGCAGTTCCCCGTACGAGCAGTACTTC,CASSSPYEQYF,TRBV12-3/TRBV12-4,.,TRBJ2-7,.
TGCGCCAGCAGCCAAGTGGTCGGGAGGGAAGATACGCAGTATTTT,CASSQVVGREDTQYF,TRBV4-1,TRBD2,TRBJ2-3,once
TGTGCCAGCAGCAGACAGGGGGGGAGCAATCAGCCCCAGCATTTT,CASSRQGGSNQPQHF,TRBV3-1/TRBV3-2,TRBD1,TRBJ1-5,.
TGCGCCAGCAGCCCAAGGGCGGGGGGTGAGCAGTTCTTC,CASSPRAGGEQFF,TRBV5-1,TRBD2,TRBJ2-1,.
TGTGCCAGCAGCGCGGTGGCAACTAATGAAAAACTGTTTTTT,CASSAVATNEKLFF,TRBV9,.,TRBJ1-4,.
TGTGCCAGCAGTGCAGGGGATGGCTACACCTTC,CASSAGDGYTF,TRBV25-1,.,TRBJ1-2,.